A single sample gave rise to the 20 T cell receptor beta chains below, sequenced in a study of T cell repertoires in cytomegalovirus infection. Their antigens remain unidentified. TCRdb reanalysed the reads using MiXCR and keeps one entry per CDR3 protein. The sample has hundreds of thousands of distinct CDR3 sequences; around a third are singletons. The sample consisted of cultured PBMCs, taken from culture after CMV antigen stimulation. The receptors derive from a human donor in good health (CMV status not recorded). Some clones in this sample may be carry-over from other donors' samples.

The J gene is TRBJ2-1, the V gene TRBV4-1; D call uncertain. The CDR3 is 14 residues long. Germline V gene lookup returns CDR1 MGHRA and CDR2 YSYEKL. The V end was cut by 4 bases, the J end by 10 bases, with 17 bases between. CDR3 sequence (DNA): TGCGCCAGCAGCCCCTCCCCGATGCTATTGGAGCAGTTCTTC. Its translation: CASSPSPMLLEQFF.

The rearrangement joins TRBV4-1 to TRBJ2-3; 12 nucleotides match TRBD2. Germline lookup yields CDR1 MGHRA and CDR2 YSYEKL. The trim removed 8 bases at V and 2 bases at J, leaving 5 bases unmatched. The CDR3 length is 15 residues. CDR3 sequence reads: CASGRTSGDTDTQYF. In DNA form, the CDR3 reads TGCGCCAGCGGTCGGACTAGCGGGGACACAGATACGCAGTATTTT.

This clonotype has just a few counts. This rearrangement joins TRBV20-1 to TRBJ2-7, with TRBD2 matching 9 bases. CDR1 and CDR2 (germline): DFQATT, SNEGSKA (reference sequence). V lost 2 bases to trimming and J lost 3 bases; unmatched junction nucleotides: 8. The CDR3 consists of 15 residues. The CDR3, as DNA: TGCAGTGCTAGACTAGCGGGGTCATTGGTCTACGAGCAGTACTTC. Translation gives CSARLAGSLVYEQYF.

This clonotype was counted a few times. This sequence joins TRBV20-1 and TRBJ2-3, with 13 bases matching TRBD2. The germline V gene has CDR1 DFQATT and CDR2 SNEGSKA (reference sequence). The CDR3 covers 17 residues. J lost 2 bases, V lost 6 bases, and 11 bases had no gene match. CDR3 protein: CSAALGTSGDLTDTQYF. The CDR3 bases are TGCAGTGCCGCCCTCGGGACTAGCGGGGATCTCACAGATACGCAGTATTTT.

The V call is TRBV12-3 or TRBV12-4, the J call TRBJ2-5, with D possibly TRBD2 on 5 matching bases. The CDR3 contains 14 residues. The ends were cut back, 5 bases at V and 4 bases at J, with 14 bases in the middle. CDR3 amino acids: CASSAAASRETQYF. Here the CDR3 DNA reads TGTGCCAGCAGTGCAGCGGCCTCCCGAGAGACCCAGTACTTC.

This clonotype showed up just a few times. The chain recombines TRBV20-1 with TRBJ2-1; D uncertain. Trimming stripped 2 bases from V and 1 base from J, with 9 bases between. Germline CDR1 is DFQATT and CDR2 is SNEGSKA (reference sequence). This CDR3 comprises 14 residues. In DNA form, the CDR3 reads TGCAGTGCTAGAAGGCTACGGTCCTACAATGAGCAGTTCTTC. Protein: CSARRLRSYNEQFF.

The chain links TRBV27 to TRBJ2-1; 8 bases line up with TRBD1. This CDR3 region has 15 residues. Germline values: CDR1 MNHEY, CDR2 SMNVEV (reference sequence). Unmatched junction bases numbered 7, after V lost 5 bases and J lost 4 bases. Written as DNA, the CDR3 is TGTGCCAGCAGTCCTTCTCGGACAGGGTACAATGAGCAGTTCTTC. Translation: CASSPSRTGYNEQFF.

The V and J genes are TRBV20-1 and TRBJ2-2, with 9 bases matching TRBD1. The V gene end was trimmed by 5 bases and the J gene end by 0 bases; junction bases not matched to a gene: 7. Germline lookup yields CDR1 DFQATT and CDR2 SNEGSKA (reference sequence). The CDR3 runs to 16 residues. In DNA form, the CDR3 reads TGCAGTGCTCGGGGACAGGGATGGGCGAACACCGGGGAGCTGTTTTTT. Its protein product is CSARGQGWANTGELFF.

In this sample, this clonotype turned up once. The chain joins TRBV10-3 to TRBJ2-7; D remains ambiguous. The CDR3 has 14 residues. The germline gives CDR1 ENHRY, CDR2 SYGVKD. V was trimmed by 0 bases and J by 4 bases, leaving 10 bases between them. CDR3 coding DNA: TGTGCCATCAGTGAGTCCCAGGTCGGGTACGAGCAGTACTTC. It encodes CAISESQVGYEQYF.

This clonotype was observed many times. The chain uses TRBV7-8 and TRBJ1-4; TRBD1 is a possible D gene (6 bases). Germline values: CDR1 SGHVS, CDR2 FQNEAQ. CDR3 length: 16 amino acids. Trimming stripped 4 bases from V and 3 bases from J, with 15 bases between. CDR3 nucleotides: TGTGCCAGCAGCTCTGGGTACAGGGAGGCTAATGAAAAACTGTTTTTT. Translating gives CASSSGYREANEKLFF. Full variable domain (outside the CDR3, taken from reference TRBV7-8 and TRBJ1-4): GAGVSQSPRYKVAKRGQDVALRCDPISGHVSLFWYQQALGQGPEFLTYFQNEAQLDKSGLPSDRFFAERPEGSVSTLKIQRTQQEDSAVYLCASSSGYREANEKLFFGSGTQLSVL.

This clonotype was seen more than once but under ten times. The rearrangement uses TRBV2 and TRBJ1-2, with unresolved D. V gave up 6 bases and J gave up 0 bases, with 11 bases separating them. The V gene's germline CDR1 is SNHLY and CDR2 FYNNEI. CDR3 length: 14 residues. In DNA form, the CDR3 reads TGTGCCAGCAGGGAGGACGTCCCTAACTATGGCTACACCTTC. Encoded protein: CASREDVPNYGYTF.

The chain links TRBV29-1 to TRBJ1-1; maybe TRBD1 (5 bases). Germline assignment: CDR1 SQVTM and CDR2 ANQGSEA. Between the trimmed V and J ends, which lost 7 bases and 0 bases, there was a span of 18 bases. The CDR3 has 15 residues. CDR3 coding DNA: TGCAGCGCCCCGCGGGGCGCTAATATGAACACTGAAGCTTTCTTT. It encodes CSAPRGANMNTEAFF. Based on the CDR3 plus reference TRBV29-1 and TRBJ1-1, the full variable domain is SAVISQKPSRDICQRGTSLTIQCQVDSQVTMMFWYRQQPGQSLTLIATANQGSEATYESGFVIDKFPISRPNLTFSTLTVSNMSPEDSSIYLCSAPRGANMNTEAFFGQGTRLTVV.

This clonotype appeared many times. The rearrangement joins TRBV19 to TRBJ1-1; D is uncertain. The length of the CDR3 is 14 residues. Germline-derived CDR1 and CDR2 are LNHDA and SQIVND (reference sequence). With 0 bases removed from V and 4 bases from J, the gap between germline ends came to 9 bases. CDR3 loop: CASSIESAGTEAFF. Here the CDR3 DNA reads TGTGCCAGTAGTATAGAATCGGCGGGCACTGAAGCTTTCTTT. Variable domain in full (rest from reference TRBV19 and TRBJ1-1): DGGITQSPKYLFRKEGQNVTLSCEQNLNHDAMYWYRQDPGQGLRLIYYSQIVNDFQKGDIAEGYSVSREKKESFPLTVTSAQKNPTAFYLCASSIESAGTEAFFGQGTRLTVV.

This clonotype has a count of ten or more. The chain has TRBV7-6 and TRBJ2-5; weak D call: TRBD2 (5 bases). The germline V and J ends were trimmed by 5 bases and 5 bases, with 15 bases remaining between them. Per the germline V gene, CDR1 is SGHVS and CDR2 is FNYEAQ. The CDR3 covers 14 residues. CDR3 sequence: CASSPIASHETQYF. In DNA form, the CDR3 reads TGTGCCAGCAGCCCTATCGCTAGCCACGAGACCCAGTACTTC.

The V gene is TRBV5-6, the J gene TRBJ2-3; the D is unclear. The germline V gene has CDR1 SGHDT and CDR2 YYEEEE. The CDR3 is made up of 12 amino acids. The ends were cut back, 2 bases at V and 6 bases at J, with 7 bases in the middle. In DNA, the CDR3 is TGTGCCAGCAGCTTTGTGTCCGATACGCAGTATTTT. Translated, it gives CASSFVSDTQYF.

This clonotype was detected a few times. The CDR3 DNA reads as TGTGCCAGCACAATGGTCCCACGGGAGGTGCCACCCCTCCACTTT. This sequence encodes CASTMVPREVPPLHF. The J gene is TRBJ1-6, the V gene TRBV6-6, with no clear D. The germline CDR1 and CDR2 sequences are MNHNY and SVGAGI (reference sequence). Trimming cost V 7 bases and J 11 bases, with 21 bases left between them. The CDR3 has 15 amino acids.

The chain carries TRBV15 and TRBJ1-5; D may be TRBD1 (6 bases). V lost 0 bases to trimming and J lost 9 bases, with 15 bases between them. CDR3 length: 15 amino acids. CDR1 and CDR2 from the germline V gene are LNHNV and YYDKDF (reference sequence). The CDR3 DNA reads as TGTGCCACCAGCAGAGATGGGGGGCCAGCATTGCCCCAGCATTTT. Protein sequence: CATSRDGGPALPQHF.

This clonotype was observed at least ten times. The chain combines TRBV7-2 with TRBJ1-3, with a possible D match to TRBD1 (5 bases). V shed 3 bases and J shed 1 base, with 16 bases lying between them. CDR1 is SGHTA, CDR2 FQGNSA, per germline. CDR3 length equals 17 residues. CDR3 protein: CASSFFLRGRSGNTIYF. The CDR3 nucleotides are TGTGCCAGCAGCTTTTTCTTGAGGGGAAGGTCTGGAAACACCATATATTTT.

At least ten counts were recorded for this clonotype. CDR3: CASSLDVFEETQYF. The CDR3 bases are TGTGCCAGCAGCTTAGACGTTTTCGAGGAGACCCAGTACTTC. V and J are TRBV7-2 and TRBJ2-5; no clear D gene. Germline CDR1 SGHTA, CDR2 FQGNSA. The CDR3 spans 14 residues. V lost 1 base and J lost 5, with 11 bases in between.

This clonotype showed up just a few times. The rearrangement joins TRBV7-6 to TRBJ2-7; D possibly matches TRBD1 or TRBD2 (5 bases each). V lost 4 bases, J lost 8 bases, and 18 bases lay in between. The CDR3 is made up of 14 amino acids. Germline V gene sequence: CDR1 SGHVS, CDR2 FNYEAQ. CDR3 in amino acids: CASSSGTASLQQYF. The CDR3 DNA reads as TGTGCCAGCAGCTCCGGGACCGCTTCCCTCCAGCAGTACTTC.